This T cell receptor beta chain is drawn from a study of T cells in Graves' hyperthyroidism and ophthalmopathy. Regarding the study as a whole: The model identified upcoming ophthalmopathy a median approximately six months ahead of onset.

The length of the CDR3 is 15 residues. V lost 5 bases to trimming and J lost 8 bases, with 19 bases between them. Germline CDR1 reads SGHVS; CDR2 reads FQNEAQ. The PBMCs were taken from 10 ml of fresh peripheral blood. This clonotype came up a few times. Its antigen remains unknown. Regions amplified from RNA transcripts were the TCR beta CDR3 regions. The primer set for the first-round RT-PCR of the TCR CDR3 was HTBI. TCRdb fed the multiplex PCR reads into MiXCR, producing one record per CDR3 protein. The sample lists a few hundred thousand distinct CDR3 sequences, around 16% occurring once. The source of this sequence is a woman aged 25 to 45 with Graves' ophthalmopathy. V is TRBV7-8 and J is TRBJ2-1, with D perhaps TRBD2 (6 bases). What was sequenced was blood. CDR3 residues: CASSPRRAPPDEQFF. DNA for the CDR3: TGTGCCAGCAGCCCACGGAGGGCCCCCCCGGATGAGCAGTTCTTC.